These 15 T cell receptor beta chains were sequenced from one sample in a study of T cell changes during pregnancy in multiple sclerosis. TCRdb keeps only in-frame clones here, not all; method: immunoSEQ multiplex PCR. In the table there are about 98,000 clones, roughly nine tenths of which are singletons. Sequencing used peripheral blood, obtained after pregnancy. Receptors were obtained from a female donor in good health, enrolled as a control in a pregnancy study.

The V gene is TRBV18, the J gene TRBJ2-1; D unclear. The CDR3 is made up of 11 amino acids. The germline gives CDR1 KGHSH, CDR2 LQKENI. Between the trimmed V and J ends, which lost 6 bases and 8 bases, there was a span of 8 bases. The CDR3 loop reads CASSTTDEQFF. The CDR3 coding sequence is TGTGCCAGCTCTACCACGGATGAGCAGTTCTTC.

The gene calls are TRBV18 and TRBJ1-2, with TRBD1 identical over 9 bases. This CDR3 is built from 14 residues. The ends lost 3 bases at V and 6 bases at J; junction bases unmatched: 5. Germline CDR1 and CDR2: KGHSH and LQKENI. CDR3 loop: CASSPSDRGDGYTF. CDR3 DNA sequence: TGTGCCAGCTCACCGTCGGACAGGGGAGATGGCTACACCTTC.

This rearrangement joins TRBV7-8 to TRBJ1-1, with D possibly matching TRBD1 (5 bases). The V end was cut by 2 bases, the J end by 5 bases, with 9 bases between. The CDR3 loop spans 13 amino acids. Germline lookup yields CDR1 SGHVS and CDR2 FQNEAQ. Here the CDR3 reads CASSLQGSTEAFF. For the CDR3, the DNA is TGTGCCAGCAGCTTACAGGGATCGACTGAAGCTTTCTTT.

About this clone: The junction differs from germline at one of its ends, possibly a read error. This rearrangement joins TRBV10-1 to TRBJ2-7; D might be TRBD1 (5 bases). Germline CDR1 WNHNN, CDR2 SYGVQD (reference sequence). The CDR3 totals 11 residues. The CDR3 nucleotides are TGCGCCAGCAGTGAGAGGCCGGAAGGGGACTTC. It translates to CASSERPEGDF.

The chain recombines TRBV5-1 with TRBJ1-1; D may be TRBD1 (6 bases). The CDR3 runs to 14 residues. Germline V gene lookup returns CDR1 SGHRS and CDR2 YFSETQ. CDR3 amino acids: CGSRVGGPNTEAFF. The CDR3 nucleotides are TGCGGTTCGAGGGTTGGGGGCCCCAACACTGAAGCTTTCTTT. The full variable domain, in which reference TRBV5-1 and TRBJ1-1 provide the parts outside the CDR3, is KAGVTQTPRYLIKTRGQQVTLSCSPISGHRSVSWYQQTPGQGLQFLFEYFSETQRNKGNFPGRFSGRQFSNSRSEMNVSTLELGDSALYLCGSRVGGPNTEAFFGQGTRLTVV.

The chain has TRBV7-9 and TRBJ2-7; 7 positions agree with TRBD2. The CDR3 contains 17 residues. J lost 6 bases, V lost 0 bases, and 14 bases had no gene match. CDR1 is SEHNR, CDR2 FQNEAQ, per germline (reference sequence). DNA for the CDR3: TGTGCCAGCAGCTTAGCGCTAAATCCCGGGAGGTGGGGCGAGCAGTACTTC. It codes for CASSLALNPGRWGEQYF.

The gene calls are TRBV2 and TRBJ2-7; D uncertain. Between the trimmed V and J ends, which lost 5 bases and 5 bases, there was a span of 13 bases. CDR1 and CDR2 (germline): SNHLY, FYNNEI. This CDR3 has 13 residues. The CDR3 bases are TGTGCCAGCAGTCAGCAGGTACGCCACGAGCAGTACTTC. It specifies CASSQQVRHEQYF.

The CDR3 region has the DNA TGTGCCAGTAGTATAGGACAGGGGATCGCCAACGTCCTGACTTTC. Its translation: CASSIGQGIANVLTF. The chain carries TRBV19 and TRBJ2-6; TRBD1 agrees at 8 bases. CDR3 length: 15 residues. V shed 1 base and J 7 bases; nucleotides not matched to a gene: 3. Per germline, CDR1 LNHDA and CDR2 SQIVND (reference sequence).

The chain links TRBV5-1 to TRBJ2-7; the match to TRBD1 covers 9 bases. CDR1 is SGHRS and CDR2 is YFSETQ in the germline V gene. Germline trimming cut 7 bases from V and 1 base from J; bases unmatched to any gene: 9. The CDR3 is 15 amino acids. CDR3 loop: CASGWDREGSYEQYF. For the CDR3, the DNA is TGCGCCAGCGGTTGGGACAGGGAGGGGTCCTACGAGCAGTACTTC. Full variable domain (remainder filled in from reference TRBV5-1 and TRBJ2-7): KAGVTQTPRYLIKTRGQQVTLSCSPISGHRSVSWYQQTPGQGLQFLFEYFSETQRNKGNFPGRFSGRQFSNSRSEMNVSTLELGDSALYLCASGWDREGSYEQYFGPGTRLTVT.

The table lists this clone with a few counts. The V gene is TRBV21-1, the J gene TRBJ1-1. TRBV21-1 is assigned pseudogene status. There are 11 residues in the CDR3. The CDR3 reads CASSKSPQAFF. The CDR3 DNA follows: TGTGCCAGCAGCAAATCTCCCCAAGCTTTCTTT.

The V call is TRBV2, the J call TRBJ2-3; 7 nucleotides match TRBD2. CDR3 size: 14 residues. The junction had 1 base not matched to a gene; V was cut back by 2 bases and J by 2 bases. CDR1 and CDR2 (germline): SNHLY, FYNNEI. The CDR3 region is CASSELAVTDTQYF. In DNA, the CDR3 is TGTGCCAGCAGTGAACTAGCGGTCACAGATACGCAGTATTTT.

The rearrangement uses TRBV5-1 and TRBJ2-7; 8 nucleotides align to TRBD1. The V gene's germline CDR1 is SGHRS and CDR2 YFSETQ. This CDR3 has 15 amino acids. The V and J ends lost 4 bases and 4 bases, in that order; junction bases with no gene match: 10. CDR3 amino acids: CASSHGQGAKYEQYF. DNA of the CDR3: TGCGCCAGCAGCCACGGACAGGGAGCCAAGTACGAGCAGTACTTC.

CDR3 sequence: CASSRRWGADTQYF. The CDR3 bases are TGTGCCAGCAGCCGGAGATGGGGGGCAGATACGCAGTATTTT. V gene TRBV6-5 combines with J gene TRBJ2-3; perhaps TRBD2 as D (6 bases). Germline-derived CDR1 and CDR2 are MNHEY and SVGAGI. The V gene lost 6 bases and the J gene lost 4 bases, with 14 bases spanning the gap. This CDR3 has 14 amino acids.

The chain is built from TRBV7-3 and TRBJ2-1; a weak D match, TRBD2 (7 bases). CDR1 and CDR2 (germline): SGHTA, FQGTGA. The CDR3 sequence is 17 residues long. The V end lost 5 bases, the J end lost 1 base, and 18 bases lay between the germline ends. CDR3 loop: CASSPTGGGPSYNEQFF. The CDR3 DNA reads TGTGCCAGCAGCCCCACCGGCGGGGGCCCATCCTACAATGAGCAGTTCTTC.

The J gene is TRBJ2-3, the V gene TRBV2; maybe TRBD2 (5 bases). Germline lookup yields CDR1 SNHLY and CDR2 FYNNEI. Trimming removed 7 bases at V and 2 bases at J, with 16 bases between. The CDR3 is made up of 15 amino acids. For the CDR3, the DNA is TGTGCCAGCAAGGGCGTCGGCGGGTCCACAGATACGCAGTATTTT. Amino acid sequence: CASKGVGGSTDTQYF.